The present T cell receptor (beta chain) was sequenced within a study of cytomegalovirus exposure and HLA in healthy donors. The study's findings and limits: For cytomegalovirus status, the classifier reportedly gave diagnoses with high specificity and sensitivity. In vitro data verified three CMV-associated chains as specific for CMV antigens. TCR sequences were mostly rare, though some public TCRs occurred in many donors.

TCRdb's copy holds only in-frame clones and misses some; the assay was immunoSEQ multiplex PCR. The repertoire consists of approximately 280,000 clones, with 65% to 90% occurring once and the leading ten covering about 1%. The donors were part of the validation cohort of 95 to 150 subjects. That cohort was separate from the first cohort, which comprised about 670 subjects. About this clone itself: Its cognate antigen is unknown.

CDR3 size: 16 residues. From germline, CDR1 is MNHEY and CDR2 SMNVEV (reference sequence). V lost 5 bases, J lost 5 bases, and 19 bases lay in between. This chain links TRBV27 with TRBJ2-1, with a weak D call TRBD1 (6 bases). Sequenced: PBMCs. This sequence originates from a woman younger than 35 in good health and CMV-seronegative. The CDR3, as DNA: TGTGCCAGCAGTACCGAACAGGGTTGGGGTAACAATGAGCAGTTCTTC. This gives the protein CASSTEQGWGNNEQFF.